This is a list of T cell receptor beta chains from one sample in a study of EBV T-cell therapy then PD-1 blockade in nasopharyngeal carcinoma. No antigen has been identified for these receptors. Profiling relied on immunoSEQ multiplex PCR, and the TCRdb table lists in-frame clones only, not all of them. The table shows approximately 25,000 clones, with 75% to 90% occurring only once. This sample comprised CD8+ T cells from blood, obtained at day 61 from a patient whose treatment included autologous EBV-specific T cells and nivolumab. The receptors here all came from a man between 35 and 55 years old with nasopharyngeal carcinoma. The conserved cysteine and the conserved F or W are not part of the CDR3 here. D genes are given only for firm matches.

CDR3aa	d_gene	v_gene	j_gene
AVRGANSPLH	-	TRBV7-9	TRBJ1-6
ASSPGRTRGTDTQY	-	TRBV7-9	TRBJ2-3
ASSEGRGGYGYT	-	TRBV2	TRBJ1-2
ASREQGALGNTIY	TRBD1	TRBV2	TRBJ1-3
ASSIYSTGTGELF	-	TRBV19	TRBJ2-2
AIETAGVLMNTEAF	-	TRBV28	TRBJ1-1
ASSRDRSGSGTQY	-	TRBV6-6	TRBJ2-3
ASSDSNPGELF	-	TRBV6-4	TRBJ2-2
ASSPPGPRDGGYT	-	TRBV18	TRBJ1-2
ASSQGAAGGPLLEQY	TRBD2	TRBV4-3	TRBJ2-7
ASSRGLAGDGGTQY	TRBD2	TRBV4-1	TRBJ2-5
ASSLYDGNEQF	-	TRBV7-3	TRBJ2-1
ASKMSSYNSPLH	-	TRBV27	TRBJ1-6
ASSWGTNGYT	-	TRBV7-9	TRBJ1-2
ASSQGYLGQETQY	-	TRBV4-1	TRBJ2-5